Listed here is a single TCR beta chain. The specificity of this receptor is unknown. The gene nomenclature and germline references here are murine. The observed sequence ends 1 residue before the CDR3 terminus, with the missing tail filled in from the germline J gene. The sample's time point, from its label and the paper: mouse harvest day 7 after allogeneic transplant. Mouse grafts combined 10^7 T-cell-depleted bone marrow cells with 10^6 splenic CD5+ T cells, given via tail vein injection. To model GVHD in mice, a major MHC-mismatch B6 (H2b) into BALB/c (H2d) model was used, and tissues were profiled at day 7 or 14. Mouse tissues and retro-orbital blood were harvested on day 7 or 14 post-transplant using separate sterile tools per animal; livers were flushed beforehand. Before genomic DNA isolation with the DNeasy Blood & Tissue Kit, mouse tissues were minced with razor blades in buffered saline.

V and J are truncated by 1 base and 0 bases respectively, leaving an intervening sequence of 5 bases. The CDR3 goes from the cysteine to the phenylalanine over 14 residues. Shown are 39 bases from within the CDR3, in frame from base 1. CDR1 and CDR2, looked up from the germline V gene (reference sequence), are SNHLY and FYNGKV. The receptor library was made with the immunoSEQ multiplex PCR assay. TCRbeta CDR3 sequencing was done by Adaptive Biotechnologies at survey depth, reporting CDR3 sequences, V/J genes, productive frequency and template counts. Amplification of TCR beta CDR3 regions was performed from genomic DNA rather than from RNA. On the authors' methods: Jensen-Shannon divergence was used to quantify pairwise repertoire overlap between tissues, with a value of 1 meaning complete divergence and a value of 0 meaning identical repertoires. Tissues were clustered by single-linkage agglomerative hierarchical clustering of pairwise JSD values and displayed as dendrograms. GLIPH2 was run on all patient samples with simulation_depth 1000, kmer_min_depth 3 and cdr3_length_cutoff 8, and groups with more than two unique CDR3s were retained. In a standardized tissue-overlap score, Jaccard GLIPH-group overlap across patients was extrapolated to a standard repertoire size of 1000 clones. Linear mixed-effect models, with tissue included as a fixed effect and individual included as a random effect, were used to assess associations of diversity with clinical or experimental variables. As stored in TCRdb, this immuneACCESS dataset retains in-frame rearrangements with V and J assigned. A fraction of the clones does not appear; measured against another copy, unresolved V genes explain less than half of the discrepancy, and the remainder lacks a known reason. V, J and clone size are those of that table, while D and trimming were read from the DNA. The sample has 5,000 to 6,000 clones on record, roughly half of them singletons. The top ten clonotypes cover 7% to 10% of the sample.

This sample is drawn from a study of tissue T cells after allogeneic stem cell transplantation (dated by TCRdb to between 2021 and 2024). The study in broad terms: The study profiled TCR beta repertoires across many tissues from research autopsies of patients with and without GVHD, plus mouse models of GVHD. The human part of the study was a prospective observational study with no blinding and no randomization. General study outcomes and caveats: Within patients, how anatomically similar tissues were was a major factor shaping TCR repertoire composition, regardless of disease or transplant status. The patient cohort was small and varied clinically, and sampling depth was recognized as a limitation. In both patients and mice, T cells from blood and spleen picked up only a limited part of the TCR repertoire that was detected in tissues. Which tissue TCRs were alloreactive or antigen-specific was not determined in the study, and some of the clones might have been host cells that persisted. Only a few T cell clones appeared in more than one patient, yet motif-based clustering showed tissue-specific repertoire signatures that were shared between patients.

This receptor was obtained from a female BALB/c mouse given C57BL/6 T cells with graft-versus-host disease after an allogeneic hematopoietic cell transplant. Sequencing used gut tissue. The chain uses TRBV3 and TRBJ2-4; no D gene call is confident. The CDR3 region: CASSLEGSQNTLYF. CDR3 DNA, as far as it was read: TGTGCCAGCAGCTTAGAGGGCAGTCAAAACACCTTGTAC.